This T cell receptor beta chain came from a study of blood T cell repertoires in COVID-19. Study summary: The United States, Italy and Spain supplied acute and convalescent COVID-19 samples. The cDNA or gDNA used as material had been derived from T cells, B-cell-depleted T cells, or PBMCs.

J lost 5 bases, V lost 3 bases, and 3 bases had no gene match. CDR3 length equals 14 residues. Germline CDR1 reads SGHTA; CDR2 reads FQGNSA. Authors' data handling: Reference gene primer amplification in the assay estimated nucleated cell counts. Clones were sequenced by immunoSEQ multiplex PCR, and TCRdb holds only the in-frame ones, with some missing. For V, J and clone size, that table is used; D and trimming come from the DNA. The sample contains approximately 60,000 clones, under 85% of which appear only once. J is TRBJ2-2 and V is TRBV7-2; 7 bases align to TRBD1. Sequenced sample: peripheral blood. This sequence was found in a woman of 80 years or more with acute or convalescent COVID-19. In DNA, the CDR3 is TGTGCCAGCAGCTTCACAGGGGTAACCGGGGAGCTGTTTTTT. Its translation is CASSFTGVTGELFF. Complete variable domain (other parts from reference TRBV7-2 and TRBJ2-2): GAGVSQSPSNKVTEKGKDVELRCDPISGHTALYWYRQSLGQGLEFLIYFQGNSAPDKSGLPSDRFSAERTGGSVSTLTIQRTQQEDSAVYLCASSFTGVTGELFFGEGSRLTVL.